The 7 T cell receptor beta chains below all came from one sample that was sequenced in a study of CD8+CD57+ T cells in acquired aplastic anemia. Profiling that covered TCR beta VDJ and CDR3 relied on genomic DNA as its template. A single record per CDR3 protein comes from TCRdb applying MiXCR to the reads. The sample carries some 180,000 distinct CDR3 sequences, 40% to 55% recorded once. Sequencing input: sorted CD4+, CD8+, or CD8+CD57+ T cells (not recorded which) from PBMCs. The source of these receptors is a human donor in good health.

The genes are TRBV20-1 and TRBJ1-1; TRBD1 is a possible D gene (5 bases). The CDR3 is 13 residues long. The V end lost 0 bases, the J end lost 10 bases, and 15 bases lay between the germline ends. CDR1 and CDR2 from the germline V gene are DFQATT and SNEGSKA (reference sequence). CDR3 coding DNA: TGCAGTGCTAGAGATCCAGTGAGGGGTGGAGCTTTCTTT. Its protein product is CSARDPVRGGAFF.

The chain has TRBV24-1 and TRBJ2-1; tentatively, D is TRBD1 or TRBD2 (5 bases each). The CDR3 loop spans 15 amino acids. Trimming cost V 1 base and J 8 bases, with 14 bases left between them. CDR1 is KGHDR, CDR2 SFDVKD, per germline. The CDR3 nucleotides are TGTGCCACCAGTGATTTTGGGCAGGGAGTCGATGAGCAGTTCTTC. Translation gives CATSDFGQGVDEQFF.

This clonotype was observed at least ten times. The chain employs TRBV7-3 and TRBJ2-1; 7 bases are a match to TRBD1. Germline V gives CDR1 SGHTA, CDR2 FQGTGA. With V trimmed by 5 bases and J by 3 bases, 7 bases remained unmatched. The CDR3 covers 15 residues. The CDR3 protein is CASSTGTDFYNEQFF. In nucleotides, the CDR3 is TGTGCCAGCAGCACCGGGACAGATTTCTACAATGAGCAGTTCTTC.

There are many counts of this clonotype. CDR3 amino acids: CASSFRGSYNEQFF. The CDR3 nucleotides read TGTGCCAGCAGTTTTAGGGGCTCCTACAATGAGCAGTTCTTC. V gene TRBV12-3 or TRBV12-4 combines with J gene TRBJ2-1, with D tentatively TRBD1 (5 bases). The CDR3 has 14 residues. V shed 3 bases and J shed 0 bases, with 6 bases lying between them.

V gene TRBV12-3 or TRBV12-4 combines with J gene TRBJ2-5, with TRBD2 as a possible D gene (6 bases). The V gene lost 5 bases and the J gene lost 2 bases, with 15 bases spanning the gap. The CDR3 is made up of 15 amino acids. CDR3 DNA sequence: TGTGCCAGCAGTCCCCCCGGGACTTTACAAGAGACCCAGTACTTC. This sequence encodes CASSPPGTLQETQYF.

The chain couples TRBV7-7 to TRBJ2-5; 7 bases are shared with TRBD2. The germline gives CDR1 SSHAT, CDR2 FNYEAQ (reference sequence). V was pared by 4 bases and J by 1 base, with 6 bases of the junction left unmatched. This CDR3 spans 15 amino acids. The CDR3 is CASSSSGLSQETQYF. CDR3 in DNA: TGTGCCAGCAGCTCTTCGGGACTATCCCAAGAGACCCAGTACTTC. Based on the CDR3 plus reference TRBV7-7 and TRBJ2-5, the full variable domain is GAGVSQSPRYKVTKRGQDVTLRCDPISSHATLYWYQQALGQGPEFLTYFNYEAQPDKSGLPSDRFSAERPEGSISTLTIQRTEQRDSAMYRCASSSSGLSQETQYFGPGTRLLVL.

V gene TRBV7-3 combines with J gene TRBJ1-5, with D unclear. Germline CDR1 is SGHTA and CDR2 is FQGTGA. The CDR3 covers 12 residues. V lost 7 bases and J lost 3, with 7 bases in between. The CDR3 reads CASNSDNQPQHF. CDR3 DNA sequence: TGTGCCAGCAACAGCGACAATCAGCCCCAGCATTTT. Complete variable domain (other parts from reference TRBV7-3 and TRBJ1-5): GAGVSQTPSNKVTEKGKYVELRCDPISGHTALYWYRQSLGQGPEFLIYFQGTGAADDSGLPNDRFFAVRPEGSVSTLKIQRTERGDSAVYLCASNSDNQPQHFGDGTRLSIL.